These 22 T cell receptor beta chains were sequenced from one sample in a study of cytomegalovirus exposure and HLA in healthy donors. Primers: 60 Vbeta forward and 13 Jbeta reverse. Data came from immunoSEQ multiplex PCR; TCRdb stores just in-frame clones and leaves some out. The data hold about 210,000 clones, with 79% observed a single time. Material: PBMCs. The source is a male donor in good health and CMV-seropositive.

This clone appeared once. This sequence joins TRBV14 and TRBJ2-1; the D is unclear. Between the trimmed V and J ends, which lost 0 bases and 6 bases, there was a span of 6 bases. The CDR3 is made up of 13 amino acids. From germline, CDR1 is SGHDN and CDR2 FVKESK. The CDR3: CASSQDRSNEQFF. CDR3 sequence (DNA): TGTGCCAGCAGCCAAGATAGGAGCAATGAGCAGTTCTTC.

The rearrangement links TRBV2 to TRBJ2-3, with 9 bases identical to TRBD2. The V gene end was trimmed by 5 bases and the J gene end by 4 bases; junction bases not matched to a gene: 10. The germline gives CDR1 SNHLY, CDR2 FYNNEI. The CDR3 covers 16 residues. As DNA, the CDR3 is TGTGCCAGCAGTTCTAGTTTAGCGGGAGTAGCAGATACGCAGTATTTT. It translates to CASSSSLAGVADTQYF.

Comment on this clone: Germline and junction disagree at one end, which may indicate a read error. CDR3 residues: CSSKTDREYYEQYF. CDR3 bases: TGTTCCAGTAAGACCGACAGGGAATATTATGAGCAGTACTTC. The rearrangement links TRBV11-2 to TRBJ2-7; 7 bases fit TRBD1. Germline V gene lookup returns CDR1 SGHAT and CDR2 FQNNGV. This CDR3 spans 14 amino acids.

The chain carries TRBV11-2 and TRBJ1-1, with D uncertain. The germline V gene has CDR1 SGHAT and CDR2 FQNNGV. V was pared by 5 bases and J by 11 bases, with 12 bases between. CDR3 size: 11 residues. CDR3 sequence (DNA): TGTGCCAGCAGCCCCGGGAGGGTGGCTTTCTTT. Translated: CASSPGRVAFF.

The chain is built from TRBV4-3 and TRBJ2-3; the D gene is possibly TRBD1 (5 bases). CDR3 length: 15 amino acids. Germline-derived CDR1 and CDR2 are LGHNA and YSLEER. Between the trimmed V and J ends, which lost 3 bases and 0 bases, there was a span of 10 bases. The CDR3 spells CASSHETASTDTQYF. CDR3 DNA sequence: TGCGCCAGCAGCCACGAGACAGCAAGCACAGATACGCAGTATTTT.

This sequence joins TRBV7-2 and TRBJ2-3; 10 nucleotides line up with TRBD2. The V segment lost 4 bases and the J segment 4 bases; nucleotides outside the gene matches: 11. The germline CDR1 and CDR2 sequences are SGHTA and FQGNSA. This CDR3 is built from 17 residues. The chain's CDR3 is CASSSTASGSSADTQYF. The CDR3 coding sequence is TGTGCCAGCAGCTCAACTGCTAGCGGGAGTTCTGCAGATACGCAGTATTTT. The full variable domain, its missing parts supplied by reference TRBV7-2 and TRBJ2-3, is GAGVSQSPSNKVTEKGKDVELRCDPISGHTALYWYRQSLGQGLEFLIYFQGNSAPDKSGLPSDRFSAERTGGSVSTLTIQRTQQEDSAVYLCASSSTASGSSADTQYFGPGTRLTVL.

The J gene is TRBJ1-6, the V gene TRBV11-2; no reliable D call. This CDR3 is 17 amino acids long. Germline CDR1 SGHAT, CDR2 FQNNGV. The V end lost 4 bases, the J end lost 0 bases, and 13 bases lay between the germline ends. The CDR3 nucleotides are TGTGCCAGCAGCTCGTTTAGAGGGAGCTCCTATAATTCACCCCTCCACTTT. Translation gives CASSSFRGSSYNSPLHF.

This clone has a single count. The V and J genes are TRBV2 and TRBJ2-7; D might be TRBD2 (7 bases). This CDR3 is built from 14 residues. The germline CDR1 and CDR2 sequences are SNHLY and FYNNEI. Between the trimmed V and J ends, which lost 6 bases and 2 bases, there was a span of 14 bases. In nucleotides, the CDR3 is TGTGCCAGCAGGGAGGGAGGGACACCCTACGAGCAGTACTTC. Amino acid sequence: CASREGGTPYEQYF.

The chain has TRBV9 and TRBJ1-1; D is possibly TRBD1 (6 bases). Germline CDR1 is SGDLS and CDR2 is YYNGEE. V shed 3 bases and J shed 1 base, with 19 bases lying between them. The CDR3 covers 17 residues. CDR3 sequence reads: CASSARSGGGRNTEAFF. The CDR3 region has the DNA TGTGCCAGCAGCGCAAGGTCTGGGGGGGGCCGGAACACTGAAGCTTTCTTT. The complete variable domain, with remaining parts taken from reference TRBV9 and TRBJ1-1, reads DSGVTQTPKHLITATGQRVTLRCSPRSGDLSVYWYQQSLDQGLQFLIQYYNGEERAKGNILERFSAQQFPDLHSELNLSSLELGDSALYFCASSARSGGGRNTEAFFGQGTRLTVV.

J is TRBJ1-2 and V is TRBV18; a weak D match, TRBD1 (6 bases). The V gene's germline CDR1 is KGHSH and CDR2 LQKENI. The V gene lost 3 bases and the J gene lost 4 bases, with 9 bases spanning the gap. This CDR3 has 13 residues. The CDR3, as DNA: TGTGCCAGCTCACCCGGACAGAGCTATGGCTACACCTTC. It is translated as CASSPGQSYGYTF.

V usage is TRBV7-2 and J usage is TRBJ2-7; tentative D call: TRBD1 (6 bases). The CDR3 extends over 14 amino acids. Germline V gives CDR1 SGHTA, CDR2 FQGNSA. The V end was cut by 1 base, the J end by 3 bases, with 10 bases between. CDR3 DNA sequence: TGTGCCAGCAGCTTAGGCGCAGGGGACTACGAGCAGTACTTC. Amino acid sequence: CASSLGAGDYEQYF. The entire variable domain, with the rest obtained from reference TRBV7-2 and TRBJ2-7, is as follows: GAGVSQSPSNKVTEKGKDVELRCDPISGHTALYWYRQSLGQGLEFLIYFQGNSAPDKSGLPSDRFSAERTGGSVSTLTIQRTQQEDSAVYLCASSLGAGDYEQYFGPGTRLTVT.

CDR3 sequence (DNA): TGTGCCAGCAGTGTACAGGGCGGCGATCAGCCCCAGCATTTT. This sequence encodes CASSVQGGDQPQHF. The chain links TRBV6-4 to TRBJ1-5, with a weak D call TRBD1 (6 bases). The length of the CDR3 is 14 residues. The V end was cut by 4 bases, the J end by 5 bases, with 12 bases between. CDR1 is MRHNA, CDR2 SNTAGT, per germline.

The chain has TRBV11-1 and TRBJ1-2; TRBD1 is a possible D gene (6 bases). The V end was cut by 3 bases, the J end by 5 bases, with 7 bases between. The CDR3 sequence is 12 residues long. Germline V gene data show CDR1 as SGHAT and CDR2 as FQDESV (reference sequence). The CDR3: CASSFTGYGYTF. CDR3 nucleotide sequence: TGTGCCAGCAGCTTCACAGGGTATGGCTACACCTTC.

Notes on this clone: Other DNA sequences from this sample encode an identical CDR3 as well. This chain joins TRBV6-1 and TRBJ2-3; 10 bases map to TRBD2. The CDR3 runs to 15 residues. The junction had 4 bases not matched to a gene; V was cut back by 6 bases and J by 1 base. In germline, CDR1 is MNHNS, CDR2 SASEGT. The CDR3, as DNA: TGTGCCAGCAGATCCGGACTAGCGGGCACAGATACGCAGTATTTT. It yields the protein CASRSGLAGTDTQYF.

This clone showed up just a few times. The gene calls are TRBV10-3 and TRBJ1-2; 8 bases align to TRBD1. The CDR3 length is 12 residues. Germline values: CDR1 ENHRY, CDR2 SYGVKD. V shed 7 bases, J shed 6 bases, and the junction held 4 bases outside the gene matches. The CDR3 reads CAITGGGDGYTF. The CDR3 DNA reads TGTGCCATCACAGGGGGCGGGGATGGCTACACCTTC.

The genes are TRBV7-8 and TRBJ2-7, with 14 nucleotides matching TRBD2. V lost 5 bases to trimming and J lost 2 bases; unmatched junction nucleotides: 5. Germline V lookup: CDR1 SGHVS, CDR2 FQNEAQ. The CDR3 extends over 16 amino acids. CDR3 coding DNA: TGTGCCAGCAGCCCCGGGACTAGCGGGGGTCCCTACGAGCAGTACTTC. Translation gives CASSPGTSGGPYEQYF.

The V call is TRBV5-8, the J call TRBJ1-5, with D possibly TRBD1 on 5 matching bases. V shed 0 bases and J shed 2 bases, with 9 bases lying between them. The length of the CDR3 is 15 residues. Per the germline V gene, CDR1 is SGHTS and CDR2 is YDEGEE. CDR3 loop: CASSLGQTGNQPQHF. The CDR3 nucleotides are TGTGCCAGCAGCTTGGGACAGACGGGCAATCAGCCCCAGCATTTT.

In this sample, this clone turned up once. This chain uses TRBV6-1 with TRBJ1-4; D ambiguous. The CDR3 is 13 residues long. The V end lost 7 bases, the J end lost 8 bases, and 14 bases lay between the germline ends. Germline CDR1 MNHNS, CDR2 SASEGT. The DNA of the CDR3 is TGTGCCAGCAACGTCAGGCTCGTGGAAAAACTGTTTTTT. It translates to CASNVRLVEKLFF.

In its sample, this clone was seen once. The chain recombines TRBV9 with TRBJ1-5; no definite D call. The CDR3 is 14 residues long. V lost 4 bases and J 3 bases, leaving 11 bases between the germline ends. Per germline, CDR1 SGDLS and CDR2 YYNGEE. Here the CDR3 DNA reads TGTGCCAGCAGCACGGACGGGAACAATCAGCCCCAGCATTTT. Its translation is CASSTDGNNQPQHF.

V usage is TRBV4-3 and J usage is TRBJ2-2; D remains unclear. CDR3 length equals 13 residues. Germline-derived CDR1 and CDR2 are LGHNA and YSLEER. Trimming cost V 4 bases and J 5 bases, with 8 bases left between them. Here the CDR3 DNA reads TGCGCCAGCAGCCCATCTAGTACCGGGGAGCTGTTTTTT. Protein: CASSPSSTGELFF.

Here the CDR3 DNA reads TGCGCCAGCAGCCGGTCGGACAGGACCTTTGACGAGCAGTACTTC. Encoded protein: CASSRSDRTFDEQYF. J is TRBJ2-7 and V is TRBV5-1; TRBD1 agrees at 7 bases. Per the germline V gene, CDR1 is SGHRS and CDR2 is YFSETQ. CDR3 size: 15 residues. The ends lost 4 bases at V and 5 bases at J; junction bases unmatched: 12.

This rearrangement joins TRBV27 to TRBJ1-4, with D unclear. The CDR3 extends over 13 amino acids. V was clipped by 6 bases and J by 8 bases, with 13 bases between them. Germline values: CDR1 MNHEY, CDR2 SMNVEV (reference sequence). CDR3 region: CASSPWEREKLFF. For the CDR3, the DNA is TGTGCCAGCAGCCCATGGGAGCGGGAAAAACTGTTTTTT. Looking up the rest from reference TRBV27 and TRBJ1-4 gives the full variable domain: EAQVTQNPRYLITVTGKKLTVTCSQNMNHEYMSWYRQDPGLGLRQIYYSMNVEVTDKGDVPEGYKVSRKEKRNFPLILESPSPNQTSLYFCASSPWEREKLFFGSGTQLSVL.